This T cell receptor beta chain was profiled in a study of T cells after yellow fever vaccination. Findings and caveats of the study: In post-booster samples, most primary-vaccination clones reappeared (about 96% CD4, 88% CD8). Repertoires obtained by FACS sorting could include abundant clonotypes that entered as contaminants from the bulk population.

Trimming pared 3 bases from V and 5 bases from J, leaving 15 bases between. This CDR3 is built from 15 residues. Germline V lookup: CDR1 ENHRY, CDR2 SYGVKD. 5'RACE template switching added a universal primer site and UMIs to TCR cDNA. Each CDR3 protein is one row after TCRdb ran MiXCR on the 5' RACE reads. The table includes roughly 330,000 distinct CDR3 sequences, around 6.8% detected once. With respect to this clonotype: Its antigen remains unidentified.

The clonotype comes from a man aged 18 to 35 who received the YFV17D yellow fever vaccine. The chain combines TRBV10-3 with TRBJ2-3, with D possibly being TRBD2 (6 bases). Specimen: PBMCs, collected 35 to 50 days after the first yellow fever vaccination. The CDR3 region has the DNA TGTGCCATCAGTGATGGAACTAGCAATGTAGATACGCAGTATTTT. This encodes CAISDGTSNVDTQYF.